Only one count was recorded for the clone carrying this TCR beta chain. These data come from a study of CD8 T cells in Susac syndrome. Deletions cut 0 bases from V and 3 bases from J, with 15 bases between. Germline CDR1 is LNHNV and CDR2 is YYDKDF (reference sequence). This CDR3 comprises 16 residues. Reverse transcription of roughly 0.5 to 1 ug RNA was carried out with random hexamers. TCRdb called the immunoSEQ multiplex PCR reads again in MiXCR, with one record for every CDR3 protein. The sample shows 200,000 or so distinct CDR3 sequences, nearly 95% of them seen only once. Sequencing input: CD4+ T cells from PBMCs. This sequence was found in a human donor with multiple sclerosis. The V gene is TRBV15, the J gene TRBJ2-7; D gene uncertain. The chain's CDR3 is CATSRDRPGTIYEQYF. The CDR3 DNA is TGTGCCACCAGCAGAGATCGTCCAGGAACGATCTACGAGCAGTACTTC.